This T cell receptor (beta chain) was sequenced for a study of T cell repertoires in cytomegalovirus infection. On the study more broadly: TCR beta signatures that were public indicated CMV infection and matching HLA type.

Germline V gene sequence: CDR1 SGHDN, CDR2 FVKESK. Trimming removed 0 bases from V and 2 bases from J; junction bases left unmatched: 8. The CDR3 loop spans 17 amino acids. This clonotype came up a few times. The antigen is not known. Study observations and caveats: CMV carriers with the relevant HLA were identified by cumulative public TCR beta family frequency. HLA-C-restricted, CMV-specific TCR beta clonotypes were dominant ex vivo.

From the reads, TCRdb called clonotypes with MiXCR, one entry per CDR3 protein. Seen here are approximately 180,000 distinct CDR3 sequences, about a sixth observed once, and the top ten hold under 30%. The receptor's source is a human donor in good health (CMV status not recorded). Some clones in this sample may be carry-over from other donors' samples. This chain links TRBV14 with TRBJ2-3; 7 bases match TRBD1. The sample was CD8+ T cells from PBMCs. CDR3 coding DNA: TGTGCCAGCAGCCAAGATGAGACAGGGACCTTCACAGATACGCAGTATTTT. It is translated as CASSQDETGTFTDTQYF. Variable domain in full (rest from reference TRBV14 and TRBJ2-3): EAGVTQFPSHSVIEKGQTVTLRCDPISGHDNLYWYRRVMGKEIKFLLHFVKESKQDESGMPNNRFLAERTGGTYSTLKVQPAELEDSGVYFCASSQDETGTFTDTQYFGPGTRLTVL.